Listed here are 19 T cell receptor beta chains from one sample, sequenced in a study of T cells in localized non-small cell lung cancer. Assay: immunoSEQ multiplex PCR; the TCRdb copy retains only in-frame clones and omits some. The sample gives tens of thousands of clones, 80% to 85% of which show up once; about 3.8% is in the top ten. The source material was peripheral blood, sampled before any cancer treatment. Receptors were obtained from a woman aged 35 to 70 with stage I lung adenocarcinoma.

This chain uses TRBV2 with TRBJ1-1; 10 nucleotides align to TRBD1. With 10 bases clipped from V and 0 bases from J, the junction kept 2 bases outside the gene matches. The germline V gene has CDR1 SNHLY and CDR2 FYNNEI. This CDR3 has 13 residues. CDR3 coding DNA: TGTGCCATCGGGACAGGGGTGAACACTGAAGCTTTCTTT. This translates into CAIGTGVNTEAFF.

The rearrangement joins TRBV21-1 to TRBJ1-6; the table's D gene call, TRBD1, was not cross checked with the DNA. TRBV21-1 is an annotated pseudogene. This CDR3 has 15 residues. The CDR3 region has the DNA TGTGGTAGACGCACAGGTAGCTCCTATAATTCACCCCTCCACTTT. It encodes CGRRTGSSYNSPLHF.

In its sample, this clone was seen once. The chain employs TRBV5-1 and TRBJ2-1, with D unresolved. Germline V gene lookup returns CDR1 SGHRS and CDR2 YFSETQ. V dropped 0 bases and J dropped 5 bases, with 15 bases sitting between them. The CDR3 loop spans 16 amino acids. The CDR3 DNA is TGCGCCAGCAGCTTGGGTGCCGGATTGGGCCACAATGAGCAGTTCTTC. Amino acid sequence: CASSLGAGLGHNEQFF.

This sequence joins TRBV2 and TRBJ2-3; maybe TRBD1 (6 bases). V lost 1 base, J lost 8 bases, and 10 bases lay in between. The V gene's germline CDR1 is SNHLY and CDR2 FYNNEI. There are 13 residues in the CDR3. The chain's CDR3 is CASSEDRAGTQYF. The DNA of the CDR3 is TGTGCCAGCAGTGAAGACAGGGCGGGTACGCAGTATTTT. The full variable domain, completed using reference TRBV2 and TRBJ2-3, is EPEVTQTPSHQVTQMGQEVILRCVPISNHLYFYWYRQILGQKVEFLVSFYNNEISEKSEIFDDQFSVERPDGSNFTLKIRSTKLEDSAMYFCASSEDRAGTQYFGPGTRLTVL.

This clone was seen only a few times. The chain joins TRBV10-1 to TRBJ2-1; D not resolved. The length of the CDR3 is 15 residues. Germline CDR1 and CDR2: WNHNN and SYGVQD (reference sequence). Trimming left V 3 bases short and J 8 bases short, with 17 bases between. Here the CDR3 reads CASSESASGRDEQFF. The CDR3 nucleotides read TGCGCCAGCAGTGAAAGCGCCAGTGGCCGGGATGAGCAGTTCTTC.

The chain is built from TRBV4-3 and TRBJ2-1, with D unclear. The CDR3 has 15 residues. Per the germline V gene, CDR1 is LGHNA and CDR2 is YSLEER. V lost 1 base and J 1 base, leaving 8 bases between the germline ends. Written as DNA, the CDR3 is TGCGCCAGCAGCCAAGTCGCCGGATCCTACAATGAGCAGTTCTTC. It codes for CASSQVAGSYNEQFF.

This chain joins TRBV4-3 and TRBJ1-6; 11 nucleotides agree with TRBD1. The CDR3 extends over 15 amino acids. Per the germline V gene, CDR1 is LGHNA and CDR2 is YSLEER. Losses at the gene ends were 0 bases for V and 9 bases for J; bases not matched to a gene: 1. CDR3 DNA: TGCGCCAGCAGCCAAGAGGACAGGGGGCGTTCACCCCTCCACTTT. Amino acids: CASSQEDRGRSPLHF.

J is TRBJ1-6 and V is TRBV2, with TRBD1 identical over 8 bases. Germline values: CDR1 SNHLY, CDR2 FYNNEI. The CDR3 is 12 amino acids. V was clipped by 4 bases and J by 14 bases; unmatched bases: 4. The CDR3 region is CASSGQGRALHF. In nucleotides, the CDR3 is TGTGCCAGCAGTGGACAGGGGAGGGCCCTCCACTTT.

The V gene is TRBV6-1, the J gene TRBJ1-4, with no clear D. This CDR3 contains 11 residues. Trimming took off 4 bases at V and 13 bases at J, with 10 bases between the two ends. CDR1 and CDR2 from the germline V gene are MNHNS and SASEGT. The CDR3 nucleotides read TGTGCCAGCAGTGTTGGTCCAAGACTGTTTTTT. This encodes CASSVGPRLFF.

The chain employs TRBV2 and TRBJ1-2; a weak D match, TRBD1 (5 bases). The CDR3 has 12 amino acids. Deletions cut 1 base from V and 5 bases from J, with 5 bases between. The germline gives CDR1 SNHLY, CDR2 FYNNEI. The CDR3 is CASSEGGYGYTF. CDR3 nucleotide sequence: TGTGCCAGCAGTGAAGGGGGGTATGGCTACACCTTC.

The chain carries TRBV4-2 and TRBJ2-7; weak D call: TRBD1 (6 bases). With 1 base removed from V and 0 bases from J, the gap between germline ends came to 16 bases. The CDR3 extends over 17 amino acids. CDR1 and CDR2 from the germline V gene are LGHNA and YNFKEQ. The CDR3 DNA follows: TGTGCCAGCAGCCAAGGGGGCTGGGGGCCTAGCTCCTACGAGCAGTACTTC. It is translated as CASSQGGWGPSSYEQYF.

The chain links TRBV19 to TRBJ1-1, with D unclear. Trimming pared 6 bases from V and 0 bases from J, leaving 5 bases between. The CDR3 runs 12 residues. Germline values: CDR1 LNHDA, CDR2 SQIVND (reference sequence). The CDR3, as DNA: TGTGCCAGTAGCGGAGTGAACACTGAAGCTTTCTTT. Translated: CASSGVNTEAFF.

Only a few counts were recorded for this clone. This chain uses TRBV7-8 with TRBJ1-3, with unresolved D. The length of the CDR3 is 17 residues. V lost 1 base, J lost 0 bases, and 13 bases lay in between. The V gene's germline CDR1 is SGHVS and CDR2 FQNEAQ. CDR3 residues: CASSLGRLRSSGNTIYF. Here the CDR3 DNA reads TGTGCCAGCAGCTTAGGTCGGCTCCGGAGCTCTGGAAACACCATATATTTT.

V is TRBV4-3 and J is TRBJ2-3, with D maybe TRBD1 (5 bases). CDR1 is LGHNA and CDR2 is YSLEER in the germline V gene. The V end was cut by 2 bases, the J end by 0 bases, with 15 bases between. This CDR3 has 17 residues. CDR3 DNA sequence: TGCGCCAGCAGCCAAACATGGGGCTCCGTTAGCACAGATACGCAGTATTTT. Translated: CASSQTWGSVSTDTQYF.

The J gene is TRBJ1-1, the V gene TRBV7-9; D ambiguous. The CDR3 loop spans 14 amino acids. The ends were cut back, 4 bases at V and 1 base at J, with 10 bases in the middle. In germline, CDR1 is SEHNR, CDR2 FQNEAQ (reference sequence). The CDR3 DNA reads as TGTGCCAGCAGCTCGGATCTCCCGAACACTGAAGCTTTCTTT. Residues: CASSSDLPNTEAFF.

The gene calls are TRBV4-1 and TRBJ2-3; the match to TRBD2 covers 9 bases. The V gene's germline CDR1 is MGHRA and CDR2 YSYEKL. CDR3 length: 16 residues. The J segment lost 5 bases and the V segment lost 1 base, leaving 7 bases of the junction unmatched. The CDR3 sequence: CASSQVWRGGVDTQYF. The CDR3 DNA is TGCGCCAGCAGCCAAGTCTGGCGGGGGGGAGTAGATACGCAGTATTTT.

By share, this clone ranks as large (0.1 to 1%). The V and J genes are TRBV10-1 and TRBJ2-2, with no clear D. CDR3 length equals 13 residues. Germline loops: CDR1 WNHNN, CDR2 SYGVQD (reference sequence). The ends were cut back, 6 bases at V and 4 bases at J, with 9 bases in the middle. CDR3 DNA sequence: TGCGCCAGCAGGGTTGGGTCCACCGGGGAGCTGTTTTTT. This encodes CASRVGSTGELFF.

J is TRBJ1-4 and V is TRBV18, with TRBD1 matching 7 bases. The CDR3 consists of 13 residues. Germline values: CDR1 KGHSH, CDR2 LQKENI. With V trimmed by 8 bases and J by 7 bases, 7 bases remained unmatched. This chain's CDR3 is CASLGQLGEKLFF. In nucleotides, the CDR3 is TGTGCCAGCCTGGGACAGTTGGGTGAAAAACTGTTTTTT.

This chain connects TRBV5-5 to TRBJ1-1; a weak D match, TRBD1 (6 bases). The CDR3 length is 15 residues. The V end lost 0 bases, the J end lost 1 base, and 10 bases lay between the germline ends. Germline lookup yields CDR1 SGHKS and CDR2 YYEKEE (reference sequence). The CDR3 DNA reads as TGTGCCAGCAGCTTGGTAGGGGGACCGAACACTGAAGCTTTCTTT. It specifies CASSLVGGPNTEAFF.